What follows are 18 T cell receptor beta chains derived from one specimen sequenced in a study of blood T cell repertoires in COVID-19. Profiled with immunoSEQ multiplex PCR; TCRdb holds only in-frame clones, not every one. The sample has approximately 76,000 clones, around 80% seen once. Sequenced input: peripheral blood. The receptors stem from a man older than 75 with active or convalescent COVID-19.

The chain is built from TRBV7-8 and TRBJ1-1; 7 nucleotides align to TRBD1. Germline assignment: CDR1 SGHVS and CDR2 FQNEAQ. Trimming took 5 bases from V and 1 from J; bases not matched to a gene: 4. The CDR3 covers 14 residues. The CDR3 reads CASSLGQENTEAFF. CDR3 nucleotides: TGTGCCAGCAGCCTCGGACAGGAGAACACTGAAGCTTTCTTT.

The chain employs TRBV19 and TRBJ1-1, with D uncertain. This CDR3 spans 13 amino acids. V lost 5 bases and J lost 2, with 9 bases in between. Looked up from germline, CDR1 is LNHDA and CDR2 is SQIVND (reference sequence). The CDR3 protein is CASSSSVNTEAFF. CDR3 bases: TGTGCCAGTAGTTCCTCGGTAAACACTGAAGCTTTCTTT.

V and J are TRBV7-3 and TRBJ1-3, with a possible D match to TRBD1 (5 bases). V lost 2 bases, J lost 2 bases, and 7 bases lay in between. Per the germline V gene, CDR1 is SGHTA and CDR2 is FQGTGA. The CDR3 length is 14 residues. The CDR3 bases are TGTGCCAGCAGCTTACCAGGGACTGGAAACACCATATATTTT. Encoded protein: CASSLPGTGNTIYF.

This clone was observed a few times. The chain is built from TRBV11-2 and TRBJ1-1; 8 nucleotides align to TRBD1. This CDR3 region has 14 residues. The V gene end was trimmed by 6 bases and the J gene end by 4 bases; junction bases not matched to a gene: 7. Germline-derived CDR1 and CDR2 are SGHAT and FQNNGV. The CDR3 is CASSWTGSGTEAFF. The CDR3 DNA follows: TGTGCCAGCAGTTGGACAGGGTCGGGCACTGAAGCTTTCTTT.

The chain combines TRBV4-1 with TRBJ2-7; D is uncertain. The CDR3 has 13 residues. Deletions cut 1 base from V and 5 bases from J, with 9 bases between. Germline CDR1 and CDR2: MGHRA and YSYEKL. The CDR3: CASSQGGGNEQYF. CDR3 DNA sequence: TGCGCCAGCAGCCAAGGAGGTGGCAACGAGCAGTACTTC.

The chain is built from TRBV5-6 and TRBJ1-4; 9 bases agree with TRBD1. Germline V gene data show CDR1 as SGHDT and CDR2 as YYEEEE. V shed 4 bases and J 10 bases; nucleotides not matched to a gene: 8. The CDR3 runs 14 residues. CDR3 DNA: TGTGCCAGCAGCGTGGACAGGGGATTTGGAAAACTGTTTTTT. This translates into CASSVDRGFGKLFF.

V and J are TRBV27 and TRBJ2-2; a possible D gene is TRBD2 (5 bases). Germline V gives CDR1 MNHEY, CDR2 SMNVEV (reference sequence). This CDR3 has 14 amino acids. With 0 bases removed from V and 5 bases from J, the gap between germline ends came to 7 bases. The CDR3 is CASSLSWETGELFF. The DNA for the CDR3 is TGTGCCAGCAGTTTATCGTGGGAGACCGGGGAGCTGTTTTTT.

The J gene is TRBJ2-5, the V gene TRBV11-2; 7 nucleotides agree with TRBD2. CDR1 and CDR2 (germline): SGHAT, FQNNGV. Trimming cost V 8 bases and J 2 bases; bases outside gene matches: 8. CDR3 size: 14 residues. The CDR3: CASRPGGRQETQYF. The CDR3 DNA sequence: TGTGCCAGCCGGCCCGGCGGGAGACAAGAGACCCAGTACTTC.

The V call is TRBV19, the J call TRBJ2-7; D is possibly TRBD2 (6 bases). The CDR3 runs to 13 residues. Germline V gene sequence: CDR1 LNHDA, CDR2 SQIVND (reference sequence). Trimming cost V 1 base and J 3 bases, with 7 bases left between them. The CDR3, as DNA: TGTGCCAGTAGTATAGTCGGGGGCTACGAGCAGTACTTC. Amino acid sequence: CASSIVGGYEQYF.

The CDR3 sequence is CALGGGGDTQYF. CDR3 nucleotides: TGTGCTCTCGGCGGGGGAGGGGATACGCAGTATTTT. The gene calls are TRBV28 and TRBJ2-3, with 7 bases aligning to TRBD2. The CDR3 has 12 amino acids. Germline V CDR1 and CDR2: MDHEN, SYDVKM.

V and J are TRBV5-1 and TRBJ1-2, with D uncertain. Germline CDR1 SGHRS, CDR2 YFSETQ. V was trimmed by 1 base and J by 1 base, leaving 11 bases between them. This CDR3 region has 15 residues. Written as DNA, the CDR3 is TGCGCCAGCAGCTTGCGGTCCGGTGGTAACTATGGCTACACCTTC. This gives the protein CASSLRSGGNYGYTF.

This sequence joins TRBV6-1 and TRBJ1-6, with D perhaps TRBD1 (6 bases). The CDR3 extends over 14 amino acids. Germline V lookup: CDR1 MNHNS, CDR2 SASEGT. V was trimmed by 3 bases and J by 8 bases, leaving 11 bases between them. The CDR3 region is CASSEDSRYSPLHF. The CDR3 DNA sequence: TGTGCCAGCAGTGAGGACAGCCGATATTCACCCCTCCACTTT.

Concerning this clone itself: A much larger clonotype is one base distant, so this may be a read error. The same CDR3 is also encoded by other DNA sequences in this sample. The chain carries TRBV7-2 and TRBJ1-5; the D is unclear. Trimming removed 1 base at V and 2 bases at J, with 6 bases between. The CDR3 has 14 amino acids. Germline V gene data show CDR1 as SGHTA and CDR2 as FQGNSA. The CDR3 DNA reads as TGTGCCAGCAGCTTAGGGGGAGGCAATCAGCCCCAGCATTTT. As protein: CASSLGGGNQPQHF.

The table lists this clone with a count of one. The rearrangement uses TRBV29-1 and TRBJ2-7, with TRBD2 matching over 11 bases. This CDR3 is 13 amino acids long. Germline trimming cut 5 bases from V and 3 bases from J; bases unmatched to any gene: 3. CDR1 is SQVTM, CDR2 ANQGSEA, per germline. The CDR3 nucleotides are TGCAGCGTTACTAGCGGGAGTGGCTACGAGCAGTACTTC. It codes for CSVTSGSGYEQYF.

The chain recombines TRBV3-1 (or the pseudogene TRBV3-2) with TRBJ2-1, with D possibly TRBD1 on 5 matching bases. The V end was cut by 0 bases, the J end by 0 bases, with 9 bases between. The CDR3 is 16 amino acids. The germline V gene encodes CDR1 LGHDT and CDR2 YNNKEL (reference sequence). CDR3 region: CASSQEGQSSYNEQFF. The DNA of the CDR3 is TGTGCCAGCAGCCAAGAGGGGCAGAGCTCCTACAATGAGCAGTTCTTC.

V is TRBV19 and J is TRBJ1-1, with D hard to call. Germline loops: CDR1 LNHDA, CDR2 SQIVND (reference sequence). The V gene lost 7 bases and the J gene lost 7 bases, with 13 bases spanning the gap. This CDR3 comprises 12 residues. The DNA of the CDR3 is TGTGCCAGTAAGTGGGCCACCGGTGAAGCTTTCTTT. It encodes CASKWATGEAFF. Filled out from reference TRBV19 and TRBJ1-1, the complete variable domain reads DGGITQSPKYLFRKEGQNVTLSCEQNLNHDAMYWYRQDPGQGLRLIYYSQIVNDFQKGDIAEGYSVSREKKESFPLTVTSAQKNPTAFYLCASKWATGEAFFGQGTRLTVV.

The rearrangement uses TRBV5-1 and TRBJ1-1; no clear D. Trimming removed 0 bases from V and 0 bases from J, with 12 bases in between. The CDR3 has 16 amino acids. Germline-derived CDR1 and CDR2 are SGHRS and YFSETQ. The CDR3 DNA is TGCGCCAGCAGCTTGGAAGCTGGAGGAGTGAACACTGAAGCTTTCTTT. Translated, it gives CASSLEAGGVNTEAFF. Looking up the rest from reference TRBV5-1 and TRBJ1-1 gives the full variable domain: KAGVTQTPRYLIKTRGQQVTLSCSPISGHRSVSWYQQTPGQGLQFLFEYFSETQRNKGNFPGRFSGRQFSNSRSEMNVSTLELGDSALYLCASSLEAGGVNTEAFFGQGTRLTVV.

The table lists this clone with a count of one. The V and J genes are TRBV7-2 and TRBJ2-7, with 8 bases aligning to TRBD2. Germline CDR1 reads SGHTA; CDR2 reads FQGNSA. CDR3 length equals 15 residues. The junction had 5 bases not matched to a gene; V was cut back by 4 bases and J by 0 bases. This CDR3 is CASSSRGGSSYEQYF. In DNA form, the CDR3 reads TGTGCCAGCAGCTCCCGGGGGGGGTCCTCCTACGAGCAGTACTTC.